The rows below give T cell receptor beta chains drawn from one sample of a study of long-term antiretroviral therapy in people with HIV. Sequencing used immunoSEQ multiplex PCR; TCRdb keeps in-frame clones, though not all of them. The sample contains some 13,000 clones, more than 80% of which appear only once. The sequencing here drew on unsorted PBMCs, taken 3.2 years before starting antiretroviral therapy. Source of these receptors: a man aged 40-49 years with HIV. Both conserved end residues are part of each CDR3. The D gene is left open where the match is weak. Size values are once, few and many counts, or a class for expanded clones, and some rows have none.

>TRBV2|TRBJ2-3|TRBD1|17|-
TGTGCCAGCAGTGGTCAGAACAGGGGGCTAAGCACAGATACGCAGTATTTT
CASSGQNRGLSTDTQYF
>TRBV2|TRBJ2-2|-|12|-
TGTGCCAGCACCAAGGATACCGGGGAGCTGTTTTTT
CASTKDTGELFF
>TRBV19|TRBJ1-1|-|15|-
TGTGCCAGTAGTTCGGTCCAAGGCCGGCACACTGAAGCTTTCTTT
CASSSVQGRHTEAFF
>TRBV9|TRBJ1-2|-|11|-
TGTGCCAGCAGCTTAAGGGGCGGCTACACCTTC
CASSLRGGYTF
>TRBV19|TRBJ1-6|TRBD1|16|-
TGTGCCAGTAGATCCGGGACAGGGGTTTTGGATTCACCCCTCCACTTT
CASRSGTGVLDSPLHF
>TRBV27|TRBJ2-2|-|10|-
TGTGCCAGCGGAACCGGGGAGCTGTTTTTT
CASGTGELFF
>TRBV12-2|TRBJ1-5|-|14|-
TGTGCAAGTCCCGAGTCAGAAGGGGATCAGCCCCAGCATTTT
CASPESEGDQPQHF
>TRBV5-3|TRBJ1-3|TRBD1|18|-
TGTGCCAGGAAAAAAGGAGATTCGGACAGGGTGGACGGAAACACCATATATTTT
CARKKGDSDRVDGNTIYF
>TRBV11-2|TRBJ2-6|-|16|-
TGTGCCAGCAGCCCACCCCTGCGGGCTGGGGCCAACGTCCTGACTTTC
CASSPPLRAGANVLTF
>TRBV10-1|TRBJ1-1|-|14|few
TGCGCCAGCAGAGAACAGGAGAAGGGCACTGAAGCTTTCTTT
CASREQEKGTEAFF
>TRBV11-2|TRBJ2-1|-|14|-
TGTGCCAGCAGCCCTGGGGGGCCCTACAATGAGCAGTTCTTC
CASSPGGPYNEQFF
>TRBV27|TRBJ2-7|TRBD1|13|-
TGTGCCAGCAGCCGGGACAGTTCCTACGAGCAGTACTTC
CASSRDSSYEQYF
>TRBV5-6|TRBJ1-5|-|17|few
TGTGCCAGCAGCTTATATGGGGGGCTAGATCCCAATCAGCCCCAGCATTTT
CASSLYGGLDPNQPQHF
>TRBV5-4|TRBJ1-1|-|15|-
TGTGCCAGCAGCTTGGGGGCAGGGGTTTTCACTGAAGCTTTCTTT
CASSLGAGVFTEAFF
>TRBV5-1|TRBJ2-5|-|15|-
TGCGCCAGCAGCTTGGCTCCGGGATTTCAAGAGACCCAGTACTTC
CASSLAPGFQETQYF
>TRBV10-3|TRBJ1-4|-|13|-
TGTGCCATCAGGGATCCCTCGGCTCGAAAACTGTTTTTT
CAIRDPSARKLFF
>TRBV13|TRBJ1-2|-|15|-
TGTGCCAGCAGCTTAAGTGAAGGCTACAACTATGGCTACACCTTC
CASSLSEGYNYGYTF
>TRBV5-8|TRBJ2-7|-|15|once
TGTGCCAGCAGCTTGTTCGGGTCGGGCGGAAACGAGCAGTACTTC
CASSLFGSGGNEQYF
>TRBV15|TRBJ2-7|-|13|-
TGTGCCACCAGCCCTCCGTCGGCGAACGAGCAGTACTTC
CATSPPSANEQYF
>TRBV27|TRBJ2-4|TRBD2|17|-
TGTGCCAGCAGTCCCAACGGGGGGGGCACGGCCAAAAACATTCAGTACTTC
CASSPNGGGTAKNIQYF
>TRBV5-1|TRBJ2-1|-|15|-
TGCGCCAGCAGCTTGACGGGAAGTGGGTACAATGAGCAGTTCTTC
CASSLTGSGYNEQFF
>TRBV11-2|TRBJ2-1|TRBD2|18|-
TGTGCCAGCAGCCCCACCAGGGGACTAGCGGGGGACTACAATGAGCAGTTCTTC
CASSPTRGLAGDYNEQFF
>TRBV5-1|TRBJ2-3|-|16|once
TGCGCCAGCAGTCAGGCAACATCTAGCAATCGAGATACGCAGTATTTT
CASSQATSSNRDTQYF
>TRBV6-5|TRBJ2-3|TRBD1|14|-
TGTGCCAGCAGAAGGACAGGGTCAGGGGTGTCGCAGTATTTT
CASRRTGSGVSQYF
>TRBV6-6|TRBJ2-3|TRBD2|15|-
TGTGCCAGTGCGGGAGGGCCAACGAGCACAGATACGCAGTATTTT
CASAGGPTSTDTQYF
>TRBV5-4|TRBJ1-1|-|15|-
TGTGCCAGCAGCTTGGATGGTGCGCGGAACACTGAAGCTTTCTTT
CASSLDGARNTEAFF
>TRBV6-5|TRBJ2-7|-|12|-
TGTGCCGCGACCGGGCGGGCCTACGAGCAGTACTTC
CAATGRAYEQYF
>TRBV19|TRBJ1-5|-|14|-
TGTGCCAGTAGTATCGGTTTTGGGGGTCAGCCCCAGCATTTT
CASSIGFGGQPQHF
>TRBV4-1|TRBJ1-5|-|15|-
TGCGCCAGCAGCCAACTGGGGATTGGCAATCAGCCCCAGCATTTT
CASSQLGIGNQPQHF
>TRBV5-1|TRBJ1-1|-|14|-
TGCGCCAGCAGCTTGCGGGGAGGGGACACTGAAGCTTTCTTT
CASSLRGGDTEAFF
>TRBV28|TRBJ2-2|TRBD1|16|-
TGTGCCAGCAGTTCATACGACAGGGGGCGGACCGGGGAGCTGTTTTTT
CASSSYDRGRTGELFF
>TRBV2|TRBJ2-1|-|15|-
TGTGCCAGCAGTGAGGAGTTCGCATCCTACAATGAGCAGTTCTTC
CASSEEFASYNEQFF
>TRBV13|TRBJ2-3|-|12|few
TGTGCCAGCAGCTCGGACGTAGATACGCAGTATTTT
CASSSDVDTQYF
>TRBV2|TRBJ1-2|-|15|-
TGTGCCAGCATTCCTTTTAGAGGTTTCGACTATGGCTACACCTTC
CASIPFRGFDYGYTF
>TRBV7-8|TRBJ2-7|-|12|medium-sized
TGTGCCAGCAGCCCCCGCTCTTACGAGCAGTACTTC
CASSPRSYEQYF
>TRBV29-1|TRBJ1-2|-|15|-
TGCAGCGTTGACCGAGGACCCAAGGGGCAGAAGGGCTACACCTTC
CSVDRGPKGQKGYTF
>TRBV27|TRBJ2-7|TRBD1|16|-
TGTGCCAGCAGTTCAGGACAGGTAACCGGTCTGGGAGAGCAGTACTTC
CASSSGQVTGLGEQYF
>TRBV5-1|TRBJ2-7|TRBD1|14|-
TGCGCCAGCAGCTTGAGAACAGGGGTAGGCGAGCAGTACTTC
CASSLRTGVGEQYF
>TRBV7-9|TRBJ1-2|-|15|-
TGTGCCAGCAGCTTAGACTCGGGGGCTAATTATGGCTACACCTTC
CASSLDSGANYGYTF
>TRBV9|TRBJ2-2|-|17|-
TGTGCCAGCAGCGTAGGAGGTGGGGGAGTCGGAGCCGGGGAGCTGTTTTTT
CASSVGGGGVGAGELFF
>TRBV10-3|TRBJ2-3|TRBD2|15|-
TGTGCCATCAGTGAACTAGCGGGGGGGGGAGGTACGCAGTATTTT
CAISELAGGGGTQYF
>TRBV11-2|TRBJ2-2|-|16|-
TGTGCCAGCAGCTTTAGGGCAGGGGCTAACACCGGGGAGCTGTTTTTT
CASSFRAGANTGELFF
>TRBV5-1|TRBJ1-2|-|15|-
TGCGCCAGCAGCTTGGACCGGGTGTCAAATTATGGCTACACCTTC
CASSLDRVSNYGYTF
>TRBV19|TRBJ2-7|-|15|few
TGTGCCAGTAGTTCTGAAGGAGGGCCTACCTACGAGCAGTACTTC
CASSSEGGPTYEQYF
>TRBV29-1|TRBJ1-2|-|13|-
TGCAGCGTTCCAGAGGCCCTTAACTATGGCTACACCTTC
CSVPEALNYGYTF
>TRBV27|TRBJ2-7|-|15|-
TGTGCCAGCAGTTCGACAGGTCTTGGGACCTACGAGCAGTACTTC
CASSSTGLGTYEQYF
>TRBV27|TRBJ1-2|TRBD1|14|-
TGTGCCAGCCCTATCGACAGGGGAGGAAATGGCTACACCTTC
CASPIDRGGNGYTF
>TRBV10-3|TRBJ2-5|TRBD2|16|-
TGTGCCATCAGTAGCGGGGGGGCCGAGAAAACGGAGACCCAGTACTTC
CAISSGGAEKTETQYF
>TRBV7-9|TRBJ2-3|-|16|few
TGTGCCAGCAGCTTAGGGCAGGCCGACTACACAGATACGCAGTATTTT
CASSLGQADYTDTQYF
>TRBV7-9|TRBJ2-5|TRBD1|15|-
TGTGCCAGCAGCCAATGGGGGGGACAGGGGGAGACCCAGTACTTC
CASSQWGGQGETQYF
>TRBV19|TRBJ1-6|-|13|-
TGTGCCAGTAGTATTGAGGGGTATTCACCCCTCCACTTT
CASSIEGYSPLHF
>TRBV5-1|TRBJ1-1|TRBD1|12|-
TGCGCCAGCAGCTTCGGGACAGCTGAAGCTTTCTTT
CASSFGTAEAFF
>TRBV7-2|TRBJ1-1|-|14|-
TGTGCCAGCAGCTTAGCGACAGCATACCCTGAAGCTTTCTTT
CASSLATAYPEAFF